The source of this T cell receptor (beta chain) is a study of blood T cell repertoires in COVID-19. The wider study: Collection of acute and convalescent COVID-19 samples took place in the United States, Italy and Spain. PBMCs, B-cell-depleted T cells, or T cells were the source of the cDNA or gDNA that made up the material.

Germline V CDR1 and CDR2: LGHNA, YNFKEQ. The CDR3 is 17 residues long. V gave up 2 bases and J gave up 2 bases; unmatched junction bases: 7. In the original analysis: For nucleated cells, counts were estimated from reference gene primer amplification. The data were produced by immunoSEQ multiplex PCR, yet TCRdb's version contains in-frame clones alone and is incomplete. V and J calls and clone size follow that table, whereas D and trimming were derived from the DNA. Of hundreds of thousands of clones listed, 70% to 90% were seen once; the top ten hold 4% to 5%. Only a few counts were recorded for this clone.

The origin of this receptor is a woman between 45 and 65 years old with active or convalescent COVID-19. Sequenced sample: peripheral blood. The gene calls are TRBV4-2 and TRBJ2-1; 9 positions match TRBD2. The CDR3 region has the DNA TGTGCCAGCAGCCAACCCCAGGCGGGAGGGCCCTACAATGAGCAGTTCTTC. Its protein product is CASSQPQAGGPYNEQFF.